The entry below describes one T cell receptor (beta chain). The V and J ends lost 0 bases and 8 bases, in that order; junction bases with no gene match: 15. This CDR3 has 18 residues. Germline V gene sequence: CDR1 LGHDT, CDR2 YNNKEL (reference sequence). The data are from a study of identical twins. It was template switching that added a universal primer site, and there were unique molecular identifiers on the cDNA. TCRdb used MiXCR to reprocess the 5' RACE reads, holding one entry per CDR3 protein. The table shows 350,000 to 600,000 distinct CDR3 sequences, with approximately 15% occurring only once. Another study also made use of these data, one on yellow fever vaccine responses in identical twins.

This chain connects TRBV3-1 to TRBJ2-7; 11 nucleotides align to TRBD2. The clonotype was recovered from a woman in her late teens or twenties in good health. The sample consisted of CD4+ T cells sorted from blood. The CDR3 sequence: CASSQDRRLAGPLAQQYF. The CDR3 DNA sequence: TGTGCCAGCAGCCAAGACCGTCGACTAGCGGGGCCTCTAGCCCAGCAGTACTTC.